Presented here are 29 T cell receptor beta chains from one specimen sequenced in a study of blood T cell repertoires in COVID-19. The assay was immunoSEQ multiplex PCR, and TCRdb's table has in-frame clones only and misses some. The sample includes about 220,000 clones, roughly four fifths of them seen just once. Sequenced input: PBMCs or T cells enriched from blood (not recorded which). These receptors originate from a woman aged 40 to 50 with acute COVID-19.

This clone was counted between two and nine times. The chain employs TRBV7-3 and TRBJ1-2; 10 bases fit TRBD1. The germline V gene encodes CDR1 SGHTA and CDR2 FQGTGA. This CDR3 spans 15 amino acids. V lost 5 bases, J lost 6 bases, and 9 bases stayed unmatched. CDR3 sequence (DNA): TGTGCCAGCAGCCGCCAGACAGGGGGCTTCAATGGCTACACCTTC. Amino acids: CASSRQTGGFNGYTF.

V and J are TRBV3-1 (or the pseudogene TRBV3-2) and TRBJ2-5, with a weak D call TRBD1 (7 bases). The V end lost 4 bases, the J end lost 2 bases, and 14 bases lay between the germline ends. The CDR3 length is 15 residues. CDR1 is LGHDT and CDR2 is YNNKEL in the germline V gene (reference sequence). CDR3: CASSPGGTAQETQYF. The CDR3 bases are TGTGCCAGCAGCCCAGGAGGGACAGCTCAAGAGACCCAGTACTTC.

CDR3 bases: TGTGCCAGCAGTATGGGGGACTCCCTGTACAATGAGCAGTTCTTC. This translates into CASSMGDSLYNEQFF. The chain couples TRBV28 to TRBJ2-1, with a tentative D call TRBD2 (6 bases). In germline, CDR1 is MDHEN, CDR2 SYDVKM. This CDR3 is 15 amino acids long. Deletions cut 5 bases from V and 4 bases from J, with 15 bases between.

This chain links TRBV19 with TRBJ2-3; 8 bases map to TRBD2. The length of the CDR3 is 16 residues. Germline loops: CDR1 LNHDA, CDR2 SQIVND (reference sequence). With V trimmed by 5 bases and J by 7 bases, 14 bases remained unmatched. The CDR3 loop reads CASSPRTSHSIYTQYF. In DNA, the CDR3 is TGTGCCAGTAGTCCGAGGACTAGCCACAGTATTTATACGCAGTATTTT.

This clone has more than one count but fewer than ten. The chain couples TRBV5-6 to TRBJ1-3, with 8 bases lining up with TRBD1. This CDR3 comprises 14 residues. Unmatched junction bases numbered 6, after V lost 6 bases and J lost 4 bases. Germline loops: CDR1 SGHDT, CDR2 YYEEEE. The DNA for the CDR3 is TGTGCCAGCATCCGACAGGGGACAGGAAACACCATATATTTT. Translated: CASIRQGTGNTIYF.

V usage is TRBV24-1 and J usage is TRBJ2-3; D gene uncertain. CDR3 size: 13 residues. Germline V lookup: CDR1 KGHDR, CDR2 SFDVKD. Trimming shortened V by 10 bases and J by 0 bases, and 10 bases separated the two germline ends. The CDR3 DNA follows: TGTGCCACAAAGCACCCCAGCACAGATACGCAGTATTTT. This translates into CATKHPSTDTQYF.

This chain uses TRBV29-1 with TRBJ1-4, with a possible D match to TRBD1 (6 bases). Germline-derived CDR1 and CDR2 are SQVTM and ANQGSEA. The V gene lost 5 bases and the J gene lost 2 bases, with 12 bases spanning the gap. The CDR3 has 14 residues. CDR3 protein: CSVLTGTTNEKLFF. The CDR3, as DNA: TGCAGCGTTCTCACAGGGACGACTAATGAAAAACTGTTTTTT.

This clone has just one count. This chain joins TRBV30 and TRBJ1-2; tentative D call: TRBD1 (6 bases). The germline CDR1 and CDR2 sequences are GTSNPN and SVGIG (reference sequence). Trimming stripped 4 bases from V and 5 bases from J, with 20 bases between. There are 15 residues in the CDR3. The CDR3 DNA sequence: TGTGCCTGGAATCCAGGGGTAGGACAGATATATGGCTACACCTTC. As protein: CAWNPGVGQIYGYTF.

The chain is built from TRBV7-2 and TRBJ2-7, with D possibly TRBD2 on 5 matching bases. CDR1 and CDR2 from the germline V gene are SGHTA and FQGNSA. The CDR3 runs 14 residues. V was shortened by 1 base and J by 3 bases, with 10 bases between the two germline ends. The CDR3 region is CASSLGPSIYEQYF. As DNA, the CDR3 is TGTGCCAGCAGCTTAGGGCCTAGCATCTACGAGCAGTACTTC.

The chain joins TRBV27 to TRBJ2-5; 10 nucleotides match TRBD1. With 3 bases clipped from V and 5 bases from J, the junction kept 6 bases outside the gene matches. The CDR3 spans 15 residues. The germline gives CDR1 MNHEY, CDR2 SMNVEV (reference sequence). CDR3 region: CASSLDRGAKETQYF. Written as DNA, the CDR3 is TGTGCCAGCAGTTTGGACAGGGGGGCGAAGGAGACCCAGTACTTC.

The genes are TRBV2 and TRBJ1-5; TRBD1 might be the D (6 bases). The CDR3 consists of 14 residues. V lost 3 bases and J lost 4, with 10 bases in between. The germline CDR1 and CDR2 sequences are SNHLY and FYNNEI. The CDR3 coding sequence is TGTGCCAGCAGTGAGGACAGCGTAAATCAGCCCCAGCATTTT. It codes for CASSEDSVNQPQHF. Complete variable domain (other parts from reference TRBV2 and TRBJ1-5): EPEVTQTPSHQVTQMGQEVILRCVPISNHLYFYWYRQILGQKVEFLVSFYNNEISEKSEIFDDQFSVERPDGSNFTLKIRSTKLEDSAMYFCASSEDSVNQPQHFGDGTRLSIL.

This clone was recorded once. The CDR3 nucleotides read TGCGCCAGCAGCTTAGGACTAGCGGGTTCCTACGAGCAGTACTTC. As protein: CASSLGLAGSYEQYF. The chain couples TRBV5-1 to TRBJ2-7; 11 nucleotides align to TRBD2. Germline CDR1 and CDR2: SGHRS and YFSETQ. With V trimmed by 2 bases and J by 1 base, 2 bases remained unmatched. The CDR3 has 15 residues.

This clone was seen repeatedly, ten times or more. The rearrangement joins TRBV27 to TRBJ2-2; 9 bases line up with TRBD2. Losses at the gene ends were 5 bases for V and 3 bases for J; bases not matched to a gene: 4. The CDR3 runs 15 residues. Germline V gives CDR1 MNHEY, CDR2 SMNVEV (reference sequence). The CDR3, as DNA: TGTGCCAGCAGTCGACTAGCGGCGGACACCGGGGAGCTGTTTTTT. Encoded protein: CASSRLAADTGELFF.

J is TRBJ1-4 and V is TRBV28, with 7 nucleotides matching TRBD1. There are 15 residues in the CDR3. CDR1 and CDR2 (germline): MDHEN, SYDVKM. The junction had 6 bases not matched to a gene; V was cut back by 5 bases and J by 3 bases. CDR3 DNA: TGTGCCAGCAGTCCCGACAGGGCGGCTAATGAAAAACTGTTTTTT. Translated, it gives CASSPDRAANEKLFF.

This chain links TRBV7-8 with TRBJ1-2; maybe TRBD1 (6 bases). V was pared by 4 bases and J by 6 bases, with 18 bases between. Germline V gene lookup returns CDR1 SGHVS and CDR2 FQNEAQ. This CDR3 spans 15 amino acids. DNA of the CDR3: TGTGCCAGCAGCTGGGGGCGGACCCCCACGAATGGCTACACCTTC. Translating it yields CASSWGRTPTNGYTF.

With regard to this clone: Other nucleotide sequences in the sample specify the same CDR3. Here the CDR3 DNA reads TGTGCCAGCAGCTTAGGGCAGGGGAACACCGGGGAGCTGTTTTTT. It encodes CASSLGQGNTGELFF. J is TRBJ2-2 and V is TRBV7-9; a possible D gene is TRBD1 (5 bases). With 1 base removed from V and 1 base from J, the gap between germline ends came to 7 bases. CDR3 size: 15 residues. In germline, CDR1 is SEHNR, CDR2 FQNEAQ (reference sequence).

This clone was recorded once. The V call is TRBV5-5, the J call TRBJ1-1; no clear D gene. The CDR3 covers 15 residues. Trimming pared 4 bases from V and 0 bases from J, leaving 13 bases between. Germline values: CDR1 SGHKS, CDR2 YYEKEE (reference sequence). The CDR3 bases are TGTGCCAGCAGCAGAGAGTCGTTCTTGAACACTGAAGCTTTCTTT. Amino acids: CASSRESFLNTEAFF.

The V call is TRBV4-1, the J call TRBJ2-2; D perhaps matches TRBD2 (6 bases). Looked up from germline, CDR1 is MGHRA and CDR2 is YSYEKL. Trimming removed 1 base at V and 2 bases at J, with 14 bases between. CDR3 length: 17 residues. The CDR3 loop reads CASSQVDVGSNTGELFF. The DNA for the CDR3 is TGCGCCAGCAGCCAAGTTGATGTCGGGAGCAACACCGGGGAGCTGTTTTTT.

The chain has TRBV28 and TRBJ2-1, with 7 bases lining up with TRBD1. The germline V gene has CDR1 MDHEN and CDR2 SYDVKM. There are 16 residues in the CDR3. Unmatched junction bases numbered 4, after V lost 2 bases and J lost 0 bases. This chain's CDR3 is CASSLLGQSSYNEQFF. CDR3 nucleotides: TGTGCCAGCAGTTTACTGGGACAGAGCTCCTACAATGAGCAGTTCTTC.

This rearrangement joins TRBV28 to TRBJ2-2, with D possibly being TRBD2 (5 bases). The CDR3 has 13 amino acids. Germline V gives CDR1 MDHEN, CDR2 SYDVKM. Trimming removed 5 bases at V and 5 bases at J, with 9 bases between. The CDR3: CASSVGDTGELFF. The CDR3 region has the DNA TGTGCCAGCAGTGTCGGGGATACCGGGGAGCTGTTTTTT.

This chain connects TRBV19 to TRBJ1-1, with a weak D call TRBD1 (5 bases). Germline CDR1 reads LNHDA; CDR2 reads SQIVND (reference sequence). V lost 5 bases and J 1 base, leaving 11 bases between the germline ends. CDR3 length: 14 amino acids. CDR3 DNA sequence: TGTGCCAGTAGTCCTGGCGACAGGAACACTGAAGCTTTCTTT. It is translated as CASSPGDRNTEAFF.

The V gene is TRBV12-3 or TRBV12-4, the J gene TRBJ1-5; the D is unclear. The CDR3 has 13 residues. V dropped 11 bases and J dropped 0 bases, with 11 bases sitting between them. CDR3 DNA sequence: TGTGCCTCGGACTCTTATAGCAATCAGCCCCAGCATTTT. Translation gives CASDSYSNQPQHF.

V usage is TRBV7-8 and J usage is TRBJ1-5; 8 bases fit TRBD1. The CDR3 runs to 15 residues. Germline trimming cut 5 bases from V and 2 bases from J; bases unmatched to any gene: 5. Germline V gene sequence: CDR1 SGHVS, CDR2 FQNEAQ. The CDR3 DNA follows: TGTGCCAGCAGCATGGACAGGGTGGGCAATCAGCCCCAGCATTTT. This codes for CASSMDRVGNQPQHF.

V gene TRBV11-2 combines with J gene TRBJ1-2, with 9 bases identical to TRBD1. The CDR3 is 16 amino acids. The germline V gene has CDR1 SGHAT and CDR2 FQNNGV. Trimming removed 3 bases from V and 14 bases from J; junction bases left unmatched: 19. This CDR3 is CASSFGELGQGPLNTF. CDR3 DNA sequence: TGTGCCAGCAGCTTTGGGGAGTTGGGACAGGGCCCCCTGAATACCTTC.

The gene calls are TRBV21-1 and TRBJ2-2; the table's D call of TRBD1 was not tested on the DNA. TRBV21-1 is tagged as a pseudogene. This CDR3 is built from 16 residues. The CDR3 region is CASSMRQGENTGELFF. Written as DNA, the CDR3 is TGTGCCAGCAGCATGCGACAGGGGGAAAACACCGGGGAGCTGTTTTTT.

V and J are TRBV19 and TRBJ1-1; 8 bases line up with TRBD1. Germline V gives CDR1 LNHDA, CDR2 SQIVND (reference sequence). The CDR3 extends over 14 amino acids. The V gene end was trimmed by 4 bases and the J gene end by 4 bases; junction bases not matched to a gene: 5. As DNA, the CDR3 is TGTGCCAGTAGTACCACAGGGGGGGGCACTGAAGCTTTCTTT. Its translation is CASSTTGGGTEAFF.

The chain joins TRBV7-3 to TRBJ1-2, with D maybe TRBD1 (5 bases). The length of the CDR3 is 13 residues. Germline CDR1 and CDR2: SGHTA and FQGTGA. Trimming cost V 3 bases and J 4 bases, with 9 bases left between them. The chain's CDR3 is CASSFKGSYGYTF. CDR3 sequence (DNA): TGTGCCAGCAGCTTTAAGGGGTCCTATGGCTACACCTTC.

The chain uses TRBV7-2 and TRBJ1-4, with D tentatively TRBD1 (5 bases). The V end lost 0 bases, the J end lost 0 bases, and 8 bases lay between the germline ends. Germline values: CDR1 SGHTA, CDR2 FQGNSA. The CDR3 runs to 16 residues. CDR3 nucleotide sequence: TGTGCCAGCAGCTTAGCGCAAGGGGCAACTAATGAAAAACTGTTTTTT. It encodes CASSLAQGATNEKLFF.

V usage is TRBV18 and J usage is TRBJ1-1; 12 bases are a match to TRBD1. The germline V gene encodes CDR1 KGHSH and CDR2 LQKENI. V was pared by 2 bases and J by 1 base, with 5 bases of the junction left unmatched. The CDR3 extends over 17 amino acids. CDR3 in amino acids: CASSPGDRGRTNTEAFF. The CDR3 bases are TGTGCCAGCTCACCAGGGGACAGGGGGCGGACGAACACTGAAGCTTTCTTT.